The source of this TCR beta chain is a study of blood T cell repertoires in COVID-19. About the study: T cells, B-cell-depleted T cells, or PBMCs supplied cDNA or gDNA.

Sequencing was performed with immunoSEQ multiplex PCR; in TCRdb, only in-frame clones are kept and a portion is missing. The repertoire holds 80,000 to 90,000 clones, with roughly 90% as singletons. The V and J ends lost 7 bases and 3 bases respectively, with 18 bases between them. Germline V lookup: CDR1 SNHLY, CDR2 FYNNEI. The CDR3 consists of 15 residues. The source material was peripheral blood. The chain links TRBV2 to TRBJ1-1, with D possibly being TRBD1 (6 bases). The receptor was isolated from an elderly man with active or convalescent COVID-19. CDR3 DNA sequence: TGTGCCAGCACCACCCCAACAGGGCTCTACACTGAAGCTTTCTTT. It codes for CASTTPTGLYTEAFF. Full variable domain (missing parts from reference TRBV2 and TRBJ1-1): EPEVTQTPSHQVTQMGQEVILRCVPISNHLYFYWYRQILGQKVEFLVSFYNNEISEKSEIFDDQFSVERPDGSNFTLKIRSTKLEDSAMYFCASTTPTGLYTEAFFGQGTRLTVV.